This T cell receptor (beta chain) stems from a study of blood T cell repertoires in COVID-19. Enrolment of Seattle patients took place during active infection, and they were followed longitudinally. The repertoire was sequenced with immunoSEQ multiplex PCR; TCRdb's copy has only in-frame clones and lacks some. The data show roughly 300,000 clones, about 81% seen once. The receptor was derived from a human donor with COVID-19, enrolled during active disease. The donor label of this sample is uncertain. Sequences were obtained from peripheral blood.

This CDR3 is CASSVVGDRGGTEAFF. The DNA of the CDR3 is TGTGCCAGCAGCGTAGTTGGAGACAGGGGAGGTACTGAAGCTTTCTTT. This chain connects TRBV9 to TRBJ1-1; 8 positions agree with TRBD1. After removal of 0 bases from V and 5 bases from J, the junction contained 9 bases not matched to a gene. The V gene's germline CDR1 is SGDLS and CDR2 YYNGEE. The length of the CDR3 is 16 residues. Variable domain in full (rest from reference TRBV9 and TRBJ1-1): DSGVTQTPKHLITATGQRVTLRCSPRSGDLSVYWYQQSLDQGLQFLIQYYNGEERAKGNILERFSAQQFPDLHSELNLSSLELGDSALYFCASSVVGDRGGTEAFFGQGTRLTVV.